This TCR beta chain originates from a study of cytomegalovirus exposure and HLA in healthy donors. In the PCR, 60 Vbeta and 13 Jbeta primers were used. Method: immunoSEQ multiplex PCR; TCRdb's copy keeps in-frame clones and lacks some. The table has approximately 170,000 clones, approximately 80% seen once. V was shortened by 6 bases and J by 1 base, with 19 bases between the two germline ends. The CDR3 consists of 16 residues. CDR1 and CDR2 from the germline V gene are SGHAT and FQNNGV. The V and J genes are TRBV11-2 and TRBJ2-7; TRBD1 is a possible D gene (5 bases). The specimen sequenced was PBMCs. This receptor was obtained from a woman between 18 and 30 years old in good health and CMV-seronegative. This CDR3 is CASRGIRQLPSYEQYF. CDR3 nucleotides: TGTGCCAGCAGAGGAATACGACAGCTACCATCCTACGAGCAGTACTTC.